These 11 T cell receptor beta chains share one sample of origin, sequenced in a study of radiotherapy plus CTLA-4 blockade in lung cancer. Assay used: immunoSEQ multiplex PCR; TCRdb lists only in-frame clones, some missing. Seen here are around 99,000 clones, around 90% observed once, and the top ten hold roughly 4.9%. The specimen comprised peripheral blood, sampled from a patient treated with radiotherapy plus ipilimumab. Receptors originate from a human donor with non-small cell lung cancer that progressed on radiotherapy plus ipilimumab.

This chain connects TRBV11-2 to TRBJ2-5; D may be TRBD2 (5 bases). Trimming took 6 bases from V and 4 from J, leaving 21 bases between them. This CDR3 comprises 16 residues. Germline V lookup: CDR1 SGHAT, CDR2 FQNNGV. The CDR3 loop reads CASRLAQRTVGETQYF. CDR3 in DNA: TGTGCCAGCAGACTGGCCCAGCGGACTGTAGGAGAGACCCAGTACTTC.

V gene TRBV29-1 combines with J gene TRBJ2-5; TRBD2 agrees at 7 bases. Germline-derived CDR1 and CDR2 are SQVTM and ANQGSEA. This CDR3 contains 14 residues. The trim removed 6 bases at V and 5 bases at J, leaving 12 bases unmatched. CDR3 sequence: CSVGARGGRETQYF. In DNA form, the CDR3 reads TGCAGCGTCGGGGCGCGGGGAGGGCGGGAGACCCAGTACTTC.

The V call is TRBV9, the J call TRBJ2-1; the match to TRBD2 covers 8 bases. V shed 0 bases, J shed 9 bases, and the junction held 8 bases outside the gene matches. In germline, CDR1 is SGDLS, CDR2 YYNGEE. The CDR3 contains 15 residues. The CDR3 loop is CASSVGPAGDAEQFF. The CDR3 DNA sequence: TGTGCCAGCAGCGTAGGTCCAGCGGGAGATGCTGAGCAGTTCTTC.

The chain has TRBV7-9 and TRBJ2-7, with D perhaps TRBD1 or TRBD2 (5 bases each). The CDR3 has 14 residues. Germline V gene lookup returns CDR1 SEHNR and CDR2 FQNEAQ (reference sequence). V was trimmed by 7 bases and J by 3 bases, leaving 16 bases between them. CDR3 in amino acids: CASKRALGDYEQYF. CDR3 nucleotide sequence: TGTGCCAGCAAGAGGGCCCTAGGGGACTACGAGCAGTACTTC.

The rearrangement uses TRBV19 and TRBJ2-3; unclear D gene. Trimming shortened V by 7 bases and J by 9 bases, and 20 bases separated the two germline ends. The CDR3 is 14 amino acids. Germline lookup yields CDR1 LNHDA and CDR2 SQIVND (reference sequence). The CDR3 DNA follows: TGTGCCAGTAAGGACCCCTGTTGGGCTAGGACGCAGTATTTT. It specifies CASKDPCWARTQYF.

V is TRBV19 and J is TRBJ1-1, with D unresolved. This CDR3 is 13 amino acids long. V dropped 4 bases and J dropped 2 bases, with 8 bases sitting between them. Germline CDR1 LNHDA, CDR2 SQIVND (reference sequence). CDR3 nucleotides: TGTGCCAGTAGTAACCTGGGCAACACTGAAGCTTTCTTT. Translating it yields CASSNLGNTEAFF.

The chain joins TRBV9 to TRBJ2-1, with no clear D. With 2 bases removed from V and 3 bases from J, the gap between germline ends came to 12 bases. The CDR3 runs to 15 residues. CDR1 is SGDLS and CDR2 is YYNGEE in the germline V gene. CDR3 residues: CASSVAAVVYNEQFF. The CDR3 DNA follows: TGTGCCAGCAGCGTGGCTGCTGTTGTCTACAATGAGCAGTTCTTC.

The CDR3 bases are TGTGCCAGTACATGGGGGGAGGGCCTCGGAACCAAAAACATTCAGTACTTC. Residues: CASTWGEGLGTKNIQYF. The rearrangement joins TRBV19 to TRBJ2-4; 7 bases map to TRBD2. CDR3 length equals 17 residues. Germline assignment: CDR1 LNHDA and CDR2 SQIVND (reference sequence). Trimming at V came to 7 bases and at J to 2 bases, leaving 14 bases not matched to a gene.

This clone occurred a few times. The chain links TRBV25-1 to TRBJ2-7, with TRBD2 matching over 9 bases. The CDR3 is 14 residues long. V was clipped by 11 bases and J by 0 bases; unmatched bases: 8. Germline V gives CDR1 MGHDK, CDR2 SYGVNS. The chain's CDR3 is CARGGGGSSYEQYF. DNA for the CDR3: TGTGCCCGCGGGGGGGGCGGGAGCTCCTACGAGCAGTACTTC.

V is TRBV5-1 and J is TRBJ2-3; 9 bases fit TRBD2. The CDR3 runs to 12 residues. Germline-derived CDR1 and CDR2 are SGHRS and YFSETQ. V was clipped by 5 bases and J by 9 bases; unmatched bases: 4. The CDR3 nucleotides are TGCGCCAGCAGTTCCAGCGGGGGGACGCAGTATTTT. It is translated as CASSSSGGTQYF.

The V and J genes are TRBV27 and TRBJ2-7; 11 nucleotides agree with TRBD1. Trimming at V came to 4 bases and at J to 7 bases, leaving 6 bases not matched to a gene. CDR3 length equals 14 residues. CDR1 is MNHEY, CDR2 SMNVEV, per germline (reference sequence). The DNA of the CDR3 is TGTGCCAGCAGTTACACCGGGACAGGGGGAGAGCAGTACTTC. It translates to CASSYTGTGGEQYF.